Below are 22 T cell receptor beta chains sequenced from a single sample in a study of cytomegalovirus exposure and HLA in healthy donors. With 60 Vbeta and 13 Jbeta primers, the PCR was carried out. Some clones are missing from TCRdb's copy, which holds only in-frame ones; the method was immunoSEQ multiplex PCR. Of 170,000 or so clones in the sample, around 80% were seen once. Sequenced: PBMCs. Source of these receptors: a woman in her 50s in good health and CMV-seronegative.

The gene calls are TRBV7-2 and TRBJ2-3; TRBD2 matches at 7 bases. The junction had 15 bases not matched to a gene; V was cut back by 3 bases and J by 0 bases. The CDR3 runs 19 residues. Germline lookup yields CDR1 SGHTA and CDR2 FQGNSA. In DNA form, the CDR3 reads TGTGCCAGCAGCTTGGATCCCGGGACTACAATAATAAGCACAGATACGCAGTATTTT. Protein product: CASSLDPGTTIISTDTQYF.

About this clone: Germline is not matched at one junction end, which may reflect a read error. The chain is built from TRBV7-9 and TRBJ2-1, with D possibly matching TRBD1 (6 bases). This CDR3 contains 12 residues. The V gene's germline CDR1 is SEHNR and CDR2 FQNEAQ (reference sequence). DNA for the CDR3: TGTTCCAGCAGCCAACCGGGACAAGGGCAGTTCTTC. Its protein is CSSSQPGQGQFF.

This chain connects TRBV10-3 to TRBJ1-1; 9 bases are a match to TRBD1. Germline assignment: CDR1 ENHRY and CDR2 SYGVKD. The CDR3 consists of 13 residues. The V segment lost 6 bases and the J segment 7 bases; nucleotides outside the gene matches: 6. CDR3 nucleotide sequence: TGTGCCATCAGGGGGACAGGGAGTAATGAAGCTTTCTTT. Its protein product is CAIRGTGSNEAFF.

The V and J genes are TRBV7-9 and TRBJ2-2, with TRBD1 as a possible D gene (6 bases). The J call may be faulty, since TRBJ1-3 better matches the DNA end. The CDR3 is made up of 13 amino acids. CDR1 and CDR2 from the germline V gene are SEHNR and FQNEAQ (reference sequence). The CDR3 DNA is TGTGCCAGCAGCTTGGGGGCAGAACCCACCATATATTTT. It codes for CASSLGAEPTIYF.

The V call is TRBV7-9, the J call TRBJ2-1; TRBD1 matches 9 bases. CDR1 and CDR2 (germline): SEHNR, FQNEAQ (reference sequence). The V segment lost 3 bases and the J segment 10 bases; nucleotides outside the gene matches: 10. The CDR3 spans 15 residues. Here the CDR3 reads CASSFPGQGSGEQFF. The CDR3 coding sequence is TGTGCCAGCAGCTTCCCAGGACAGGGGTCGGGGGAGCAGTTCTTC.

This clone has just one count. The chain is built from TRBV10-1 and TRBJ1-3; D remains ambiguous. The V gene's germline CDR1 is WNHNN and CDR2 SYGVQD (reference sequence). This CDR3 contains 16 residues. Trimming shortened V by 5 bases and J by 0 bases, and 14 bases separated the two germline ends. The CDR3 DNA reads TGCGCCAGCAGTTCCGAATGGGCCGACTCTGGAAACACCATATATTTT. It is translated as CASSSEWADSGNTIYF.

The gene calls are TRBV19 and TRBJ2-7; 7 bases map to TRBD1. CDR1 and CDR2 from the germline V gene are LNHDA and SQIVND (reference sequence). J was trimmed by 2 bases and V by 3 bases; bases with no gene match: 4. The CDR3 runs 14 residues. CDR3 nucleotides: TGTGCCAGTAGTATCCGGGACAGTGCCTACGAGCAGTACTTC. It codes for CASSIRDSAYEQYF.

This chain joins TRBV20-1 and TRBJ2-1; tentatively, D is TRBD1 (5 bases). This CDR3 has 11 residues. Trimming pared 8 bases from V and 6 bases from J, leaving 11 bases between. CDR1 is DFQATT, CDR2 SNEGSKA, per germline (reference sequence). CDR3 sequence (DNA): TGCAGTACCCCAGGGTCCAATGAGCAGTTCTTC. Translated: CSTPGSNEQFF.

The chain uses TRBV9 and TRBJ1-3; the D is unclear. The germline V gene encodes CDR1 SGDLS and CDR2 YYNGEE. There are 15 residues in the CDR3. The V gene lost 0 bases and the J gene lost 4 bases, with 11 bases spanning the gap. The CDR3 DNA reads TGTGCCAGCAGCGTAGACGTAGGAGGCGGAAACACCATATATTTT. Amino acids: CASSVDVGGGNTIYF.

The chain carries TRBV5-1 and TRBJ2-7, with 8 bases identical to TRBD1. The V gene end was trimmed by 4 bases and the J gene end by 3 bases; junction bases not matched to a gene: 9. The germline V gene encodes CDR1 SGHRS and CDR2 YFSETQ. The CDR3 consists of 15 residues. For the CDR3, the DNA is TGCGCCAGCAGCCTATCTAGGACAGGGTTCTACGAGCAGTACTTC. This codes for CASSLSRTGFYEQYF.

The rearrangement joins TRBV19 to TRBJ1-4; 7 bases are shared with TRBD1. The J segment lost 3 bases and the V segment lost 8 bases, leaving 6 bases of the junction unmatched. This CDR3 contains 14 residues. Per the germline V gene, CDR1 is LNHDA and CDR2 is SQIVND (reference sequence). The CDR3 DNA sequence: TGTGCCAGTCGACAGGGAGGAGCTAATGAAAAACTGTTTTTT. Its protein product is CASRQGGANEKLFF. Using reference TRBV19 and TRBJ1-4 for the parts outside the CDR3, the full variable domain is DGGITQSPKYLFRKEGQNVTLSCEQNLNHDAMYWYRQDPGQGLRLIYYSQIVNDFQKGDIAEGYSVSREKKESFPLTVTSAQKNPTAFYLCASRQGGANEKLFFGSGTQLSVL.

This chain joins TRBV28 and TRBJ2-1; D uncertain. Trimming pared 5 bases from V and 2 bases from J, leaving 10 bases between. This CDR3 contains 14 residues. CDR1 is MDHEN, CDR2 SYDVKM, per germline. The CDR3 nucleotides read TGTGCCAGCAGTCTTCCTATAACCTACAATGAGCAGTTCTTC. Amino acids: CASSLPITYNEQFF.

The rearrangement joins TRBV7-9 to TRBJ2-1; 10 bases match TRBD2. CDR3 length equals 16 residues. Germline CDR1 and CDR2: SEHNR and FQNEAQ (reference sequence). V shed 4 bases, J shed 5 bases, and the junction held 8 bases outside the gene matches. CDR3 in DNA: TGTGCCAGCAGCTCCCCTCTAGCGGGGGAGGACAATGAGCAGTTCTTC. Its translation: CASSSPLAGEDNEQFF.

For this clone: The same CDR3 arises from other DNA sequences in this sample as well. The chain recombines TRBV9 with TRBJ1-1; 7 bases align to TRBD1. The junction had 15 bases not matched to a gene; V was cut back by 4 bases and J by 3 bases. CDR3 length: 17 residues. Germline values: CDR1 SGDLS, CDR2 YYNGEE. CDR3 nucleotide sequence: TGTGCCAGCAGCTCCCGACAGGGAGGATTAGTGGACACTGAAGCTTTCTTT. Translating gives CASSSRQGGLVDTEAFF. Variable domain in full (rest from reference TRBV9 and TRBJ1-1): DSGVTQTPKHLITATGQRVTLRCSPRSGDLSVYWYQQSLDQGLQFLIQYYNGEERAKGNILERFSAQQFPDLHSELNLSSLELGDSALYFCASSSRQGGLVDTEAFFGQGTRLTVV.

This clone has only a few counts. V usage is TRBV7-2 and J usage is TRBJ2-3; TRBD2 agrees at 10 bases. The CDR3 length is 16 residues. Germline V CDR1 and CDR2: SGHTA, FQGNSA. V lost 5 bases to trimming and J lost 4 bases; unmatched junction nucleotides: 9. Here the CDR3 DNA reads TGTGCCAGCAGCCAACTAGCGGGGCCCAGCGCAGATACGCAGTATTTT. The encoded protein is CASSQLAGPSADTQYF.

V gene TRBV28 combines with J gene TRBJ2-7; possibly TRBD2 for D (5 bases). The germline V and J ends were trimmed by 7 bases and 0 bases, with 7 bases remaining between them. Germline CDR1 is MDHEN and CDR2 is SYDVKM. CDR3 length equals 12 residues. CDR3 residues: CASTTSSYEQYF. The CDR3 region has the DNA TGTGCCAGCACTACTAGCTCCTACGAGCAGTACTTC.

The gene calls are TRBV5-1 and TRBJ1-4; TRBD1 matches 7 bases. Germline-derived CDR1 and CDR2 are SGHRS and YFSETQ. Germline trimming cut 0 bases from V and 3 bases from J; bases unmatched to any gene: 5. The CDR3 consists of 16 residues. The DNA of the CDR3 is TGCGCCAGCAGCTTGGAGGGGGCATTTGCTAATGAAAAACTGTTTTTT. Its protein product is CASSLEGAFANEKLFF.

This clone was recorded only once. Relative to the germline gene, one junction end is altered; a read error may explain this. In the same sample, other DNA sequences code for this CDR3. This rearrangement joins TRBV13 to TRBJ2-1, with D tentatively TRBD2 (5 bases). The germline gives CDR1 PRHDT, CDR2 FYEKMQ (reference sequence). CDR3 length equals 15 residues. CDR3 residues: CASSLRGLVYNEQFF. The CDR3 DNA follows: TGCGCCAGCAGCTTACGGGGATTGGTCTACAATGAGCAGTTCTTC.

This clone has only one observation. The chain carries TRBV2 and TRBJ2-1; 7 bases are a match to TRBD1. Losses at the gene ends were 7 bases for V and 15 bases for J; bases not matched to a gene: 6. Germline V gene sequence: CDR1 SNHLY, CDR2 FYNNEI. The CDR3 contains 10 residues. DNA of the CDR3: TGTGCCAGCATTGGGGACAGATTGTTCTTC. Amino acid sequence: CASIGDRLFF.

V usage is TRBV2 and J usage is TRBJ1-2, with 8 bases aligning to TRBD1. The germline CDR1 and CDR2 sequences are SNHLY and FYNNEI. This CDR3 is built from 15 residues. The V and J ends lost 6 bases and 1 base, in that order; junction bases with no gene match: 7. The CDR3 DNA follows: TGTGCCAGCAGGGCTGGGACAGGAAGTAACTATGGCTACACCTTC. It is translated as CASRAGTGSNYGYTF.

The V call is TRBV6-1, the J call TRBJ1-1; D gene ambiguous. The CDR3 is 13 residues long. Germline lookup yields CDR1 MNHNS and CDR2 SASEGT. Trimming removed 6 bases at V and 4 bases at J, with 12 bases between. The CDR3 here is CASRRGHPTEAFF. The CDR3, as DNA: TGTGCCAGCAGACGCGGTCATCCCACTGAAGCTTTCTTT.

This chain links TRBV9 with TRBJ1-3; 10 bases map to TRBD1. Losses at the gene ends were 3 bases for V and 0 bases for J; bases not matched to a gene: 9. The CDR3 contains 18 residues. CDR1 and CDR2 (germline): SGDLS, YYNGEE. The DNA for the CDR3 is TGTGCCAGCAGCGCCCGGGACAGGGGCCGAAGCTCTGGAAACACCATATATTTT. Translating gives CASSARDRGRSSGNTIYF.